In this sample, the clone carrying this T cell receptor beta chain turned up many times. Its antigen is not known. This specimen comes from a study of T-cell memory formation after mild COVID-19. General study findings and limits: In pre-infection memory, a portion of responding clones appeared, which suggested that cross-reactive memory joined. Chiefly within CM and EM were the contracting CD4+ clones; CD8+ ones were within EMRA. Researchers could not confirm that second-wave clones peaking on day 37 targeted SARS-CoV-2.

Trimming removed 4 bases from V and 1 base from J, with 7 bases in between. The CDR3 covers 13 residues. 5'RACE primed from the constant segment yielded TCR alpha and TCR beta cDNA libraries bearing sample barcodes and UMIs. A single record per CDR3 protein comes from TCRdb applying MiXCR to the 5' RACE reads. The table records 350,000 to 400,000 distinct CDR3 sequences, approximately 21% of them present only once. Sequencing was carried out using PBMCs or a T cell subset sorted from them (not recorded which). The TCR comes from an adult woman who had mild COVID-19 (a few samples of this study predate the infection). Cell type and time point are not known. The V and J genes are TRBV12-3 or TRBV12-4 and TRBJ1-1; D is unclear. This CDR3 reads CASSSDTNTEAFF. The CDR3 nucleotides are TGTGCCAGCAGTTCTGACACGAACACTGAAGCTTTCTTT.